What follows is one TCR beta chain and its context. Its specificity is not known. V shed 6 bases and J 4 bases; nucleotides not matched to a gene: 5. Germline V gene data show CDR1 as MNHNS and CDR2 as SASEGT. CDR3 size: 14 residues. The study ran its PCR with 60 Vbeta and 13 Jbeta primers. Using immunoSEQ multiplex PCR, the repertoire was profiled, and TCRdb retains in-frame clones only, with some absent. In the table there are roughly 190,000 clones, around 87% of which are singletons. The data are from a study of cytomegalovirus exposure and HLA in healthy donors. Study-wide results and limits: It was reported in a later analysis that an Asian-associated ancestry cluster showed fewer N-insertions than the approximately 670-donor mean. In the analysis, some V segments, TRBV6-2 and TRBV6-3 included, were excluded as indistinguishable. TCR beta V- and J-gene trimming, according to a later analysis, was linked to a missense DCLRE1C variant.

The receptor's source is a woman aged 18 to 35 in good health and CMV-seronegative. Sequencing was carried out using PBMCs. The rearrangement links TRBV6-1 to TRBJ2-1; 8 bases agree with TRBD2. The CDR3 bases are TGTGCCAGCAGAGTAGCGGGGTTGTACAATGAGCAGTTCTTC. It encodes CASRVAGLYNEQFF.